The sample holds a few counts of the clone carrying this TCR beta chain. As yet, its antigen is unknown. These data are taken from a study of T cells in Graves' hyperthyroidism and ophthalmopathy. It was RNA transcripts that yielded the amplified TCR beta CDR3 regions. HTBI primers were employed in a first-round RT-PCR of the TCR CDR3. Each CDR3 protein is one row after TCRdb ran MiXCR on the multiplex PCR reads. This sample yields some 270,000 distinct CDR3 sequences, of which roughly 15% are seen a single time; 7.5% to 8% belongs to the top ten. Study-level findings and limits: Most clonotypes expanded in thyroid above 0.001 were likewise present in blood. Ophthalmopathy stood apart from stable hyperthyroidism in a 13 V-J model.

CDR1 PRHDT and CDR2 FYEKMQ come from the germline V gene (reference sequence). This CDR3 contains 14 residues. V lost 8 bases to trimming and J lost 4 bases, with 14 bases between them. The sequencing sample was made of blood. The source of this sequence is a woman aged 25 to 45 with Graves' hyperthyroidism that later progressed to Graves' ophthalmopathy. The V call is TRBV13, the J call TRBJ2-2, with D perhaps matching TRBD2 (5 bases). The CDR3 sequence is CASPKRPGTGELFF. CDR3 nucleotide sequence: TGTGCCAGCCCCAAGCGGCCGGGCACCGGGGAGCTGTTTTTT.